Listed below are T cell receptor beta chains from one sample, sequenced in a study of blood T cells in healthy people across ages. Each CDR3 protein is one row after TCRdb ran MiXCR on the 5' RACE reads. The table has some 780,000 distinct CDR3 sequences, more than 50% seen once. Sequenced material: blood. The receptors come from a middle-aged man in good health. Each CDR3 is given with its conserved first and last residue. The order of the fields is V gene, J gene, CDR3 length, clone size, D gene, CDR3 protein, CDR3 DNA. D genes are given only for firm matches. The listing skips clone size in some rows; elsewhere it reads once, few, many or a size class.

v_gene: TRBV20-1; j_gene: TRBJ1-6; len: 12; abundance: -; d_gene: TRBD1; CDR3aa: CSAGTVSSPLHF; CDR3nt: TGCAGTGCCGGGACAGTTAGTTCACCCCTCCACTTT
v_gene: TRBV20-1; j_gene: TRBJ2-3; len: 16; abundance: many; d_gene: TRBD2; CDR3aa: CSARDPKRGGTDTQYF; CDR3nt: TGCAGTGCTAGAGATCCAAAGCGGGGGGGGACAGATACGCAGTATTTT
v_gene: TRBV27; j_gene: TRBJ2-7; len: 14; abundance: -; d_gene: TRBD1; CDR3aa: CASRHRGLQYEQYF; CDR3nt: TGTGCCAGCAGGCACAGGGGATTACAGTACGAGCAGTACTTC
v_gene: TRBV5-6; j_gene: TRBJ2-7; len: 16; abundance: -; d_gene: -; CDR3aa: CASSLERSALVGEQYF; CDR3nt: TGTGCCAGCAGCTTGGAACGGAGTGCGTTGGTGGGGGAGCAGTACTTC
v_gene: TRBV12-3/TRBV12-4; j_gene: TRBJ2-7; len: 13; abundance: -; d_gene: -; CDR3aa: CASSLRVRYEQYF; CDR3nt: TGTGCCAGCAGTTTGAGGGTACGCTACGAGCAGTACTTC
v_gene: TRBV7-9; j_gene: TRBJ2-2; len: 14; abundance: -; d_gene: -; CDR3aa: CASSFTGRPGELFF; CDR3nt: TGTGCCAGCAGCTTCACCGGGCGACCCGGGGAGCTGTTTTTT
v_gene: TRBV4-1; j_gene: TRBJ2-7; len: 15; abundance: -; d_gene: -; CDR3aa: CASSQDTQVTYEQYF; CDR3nt: TGCGCCAGCAGCCAAGACACACAGGTAACCTACGAGCAGTACTTC
v_gene: TRBV29-1; j_gene: TRBJ2-3; len: 14; abundance: -; d_gene: -; CDR3aa: CSVEQFTTTDTQYF; CDR3nt: TGCAGCGTTGAACAGTTTACCACCACAGATACGCAGTATTTT
v_gene: TRBV9; j_gene: TRBJ2-7; len: 16; abundance: once; d_gene: TRBD1; CDR3aa: CASSVDEGASSYEQYF; CDR3nt: TGTGCCAGCAGCGTAGATGAGGGGGCTAGCTCCTACGAGCAGTACTTC
v_gene: TRBV28; j_gene: TRBJ2-6; len: 18; abundance: -; d_gene: TRBD1; CDR3aa: CASRLTGGGLPGANVLTF; CDR3nt: TGTGCCAGCAGGTTAACAGGGGGCGGTTTGCCTGGGGCCAACGTCCTGACTTTC
v_gene: TRBV20-1; j_gene: TRBJ2-7; len: 13; abundance: few; d_gene: -; CDR3aa: CSARDFIGDEQYF; CDR3nt: TGCAGTGCTAGAGATTTTATTGGCGACGAGCAGTACTTC
v_gene: TRBV4-3; j_gene: TRBJ2-7; len: 17; abundance: -; d_gene: -; CDR3aa: CASSQDRGGHLSYEQYF; CDR3nt: TGCGCCAGCAGCCAAGATCGGGGCGGCCATCTCTCCTACGAGCAGTACTTC
v_gene: TRBV28; j_gene: TRBJ2-2; len: 19; abundance: many; d_gene: -; CDR3aa: CASSSFTPLEGGYTGELFF; CDR3nt: TGTGCCAGCAGTTCATTTACACCCCTTGAGGGGGGGTACACCGGGGAGCTGTTTTTT
v_gene: TRBV4-3; j_gene: TRBJ2-7; len: 17; abundance: -; d_gene: TRBD2; CDR3aa: CASSQGTGTSGSYEQYF; CDR3nt: TGCGCCAGCAGCCAAGGTACCGGGACTAGCGGCTCCTACGAGCAGTACTTC
v_gene: TRBV5-1; j_gene: TRBJ1-6; len: 12; abundance: -; d_gene: -; CDR3aa: CASSPSRSPLHF; CDR3nt: TGCGCCAGCAGCCCCAGCCGTTCACCCCTCCACTTT
v_gene: TRBV7-2; j_gene: TRBJ2-5; len: 16; abundance: -; d_gene: -; CDR3aa: CASSLAGTADVETQYF; CDR3nt: TGTGCCAGCAGCTTAGCGGGGACTGCAGACGTAGAGACCCAGTACTTC
v_gene: TRBV5-1; j_gene: TRBJ1-2; len: 22; abundance: once; d_gene: -; CDR3aa: CASSLQRSGFRSFAERRYGYTF; CDR3nt: TGCGCCAGCAGCTTACAAAGATCTGGGTTTCGTTCATTCGCCGAAAGAAGATATGGCTACACCTTC
v_gene: TRBV29-1; j_gene: TRBJ2-3; len: 13; abundance: -; d_gene: -; CDR3aa: CSVCLDSTDTQYF; CDR3nt: TGCAGCGTTTGCTTGGACAGCACAGATACGCAGTATTTT
v_gene: TRBV6-6; j_gene: TRBJ1-2; len: 12; abundance: few; d_gene: -; CDR3aa: CASMAGRYGYTF; CDR3nt: TGTGCCAGCATGGCAGGGCGCTATGGCTACACCTTC
v_gene: TRBV14; j_gene: TRBJ1-6; len: 16; abundance: -; d_gene: -; CDR3aa: CASSQEAQVDLAPLHF; CDR3nt: TGTGCCAGCAGCCAAGAGGCTCAGGTGGATTTGGCACCCCTCCACTTT